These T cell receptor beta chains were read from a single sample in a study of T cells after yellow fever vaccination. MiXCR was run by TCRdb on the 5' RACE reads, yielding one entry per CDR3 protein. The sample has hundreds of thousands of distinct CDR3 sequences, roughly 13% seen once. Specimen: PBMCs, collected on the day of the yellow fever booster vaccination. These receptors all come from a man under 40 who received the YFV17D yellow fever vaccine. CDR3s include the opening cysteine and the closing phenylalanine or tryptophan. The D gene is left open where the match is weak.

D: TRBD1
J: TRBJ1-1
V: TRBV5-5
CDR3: CASSLVQGANMNTEAFF

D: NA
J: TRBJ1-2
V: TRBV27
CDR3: CASSLSAGVHYGYTF

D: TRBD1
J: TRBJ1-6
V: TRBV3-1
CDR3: CASSQVEGAKSPLHF

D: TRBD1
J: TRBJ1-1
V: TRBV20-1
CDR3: CSARHGGGNTEAFF

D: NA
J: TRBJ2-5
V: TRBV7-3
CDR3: CASSPNSIAETQYF

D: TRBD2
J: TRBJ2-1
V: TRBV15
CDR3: CATSSSTSGRRDEQFF

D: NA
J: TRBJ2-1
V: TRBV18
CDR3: CASSRQNEQFF

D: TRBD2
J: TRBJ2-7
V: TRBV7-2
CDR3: CASSGTGLARNEQYF

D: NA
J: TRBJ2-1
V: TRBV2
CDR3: CASSEVRAAYNEQFF

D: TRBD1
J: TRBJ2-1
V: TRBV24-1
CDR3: CATSDPQGFPYNEQFF

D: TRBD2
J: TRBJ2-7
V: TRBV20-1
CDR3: CSATQREAYEQYF

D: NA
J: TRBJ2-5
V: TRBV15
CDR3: CATTGSQETKYF

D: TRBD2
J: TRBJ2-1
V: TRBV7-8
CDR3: CASSFQTSGQYNEQFF

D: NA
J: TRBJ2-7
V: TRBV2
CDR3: CASTLDRGEQYF

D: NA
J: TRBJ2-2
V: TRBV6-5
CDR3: CASLQGGELFF

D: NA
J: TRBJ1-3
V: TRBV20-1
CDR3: CSARTGRNTIYF

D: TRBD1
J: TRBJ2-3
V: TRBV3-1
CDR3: CASSPGTGGADTQYF

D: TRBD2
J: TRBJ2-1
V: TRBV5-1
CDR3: CASRSRQGAGAYNEQFF

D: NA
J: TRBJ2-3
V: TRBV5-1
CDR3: CASSLGQLSDTQYF